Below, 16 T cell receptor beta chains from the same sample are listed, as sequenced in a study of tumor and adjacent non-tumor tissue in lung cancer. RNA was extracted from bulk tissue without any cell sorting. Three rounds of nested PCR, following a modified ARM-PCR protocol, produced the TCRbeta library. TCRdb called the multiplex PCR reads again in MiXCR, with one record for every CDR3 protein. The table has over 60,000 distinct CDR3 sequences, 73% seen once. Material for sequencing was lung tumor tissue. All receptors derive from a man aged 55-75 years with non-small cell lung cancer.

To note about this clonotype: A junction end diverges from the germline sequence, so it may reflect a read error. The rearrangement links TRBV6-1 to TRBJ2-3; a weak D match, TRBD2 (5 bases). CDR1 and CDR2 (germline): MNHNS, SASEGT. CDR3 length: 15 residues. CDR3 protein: CASSVSGGSIDTQYF. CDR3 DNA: TGTGCCAGCAGTGTAAGCGGAGGAAGCATAGATACACAGTATTTT.

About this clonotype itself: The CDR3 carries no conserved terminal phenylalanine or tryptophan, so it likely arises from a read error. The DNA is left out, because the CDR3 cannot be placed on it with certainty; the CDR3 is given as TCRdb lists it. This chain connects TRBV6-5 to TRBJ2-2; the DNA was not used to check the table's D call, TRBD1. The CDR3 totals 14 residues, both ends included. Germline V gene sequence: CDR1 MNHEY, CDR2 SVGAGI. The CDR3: CASKQEIGTGEPFI.

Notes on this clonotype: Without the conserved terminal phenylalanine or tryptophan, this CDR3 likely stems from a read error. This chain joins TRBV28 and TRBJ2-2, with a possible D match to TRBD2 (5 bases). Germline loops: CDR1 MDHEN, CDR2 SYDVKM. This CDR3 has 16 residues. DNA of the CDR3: TGTGCCAGCAGTTTAATCGCGGACTTGAACACCGGGAAGCTGTTTCTT. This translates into CASSLIADLNTGKLFL.

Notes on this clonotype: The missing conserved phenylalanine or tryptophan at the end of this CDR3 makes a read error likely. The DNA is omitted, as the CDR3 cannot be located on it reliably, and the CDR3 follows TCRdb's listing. This CDR3 is CSSSLYGDNLNY. The chain links TRBV28 to TRBJ2-4. The CDR3 numbers 12 amino acids, ends counted. In germline, CDR1 is MDHEN, CDR2 SYDVKM.

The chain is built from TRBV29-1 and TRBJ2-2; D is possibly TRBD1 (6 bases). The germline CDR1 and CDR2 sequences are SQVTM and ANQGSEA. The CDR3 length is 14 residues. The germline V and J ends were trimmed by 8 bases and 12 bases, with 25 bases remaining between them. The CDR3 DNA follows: TGCAGCTGTCGTCAGGGGAGTTTGACCGGAAAGCTGTTTTTT. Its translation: CSCRQGSLTGKLFF.

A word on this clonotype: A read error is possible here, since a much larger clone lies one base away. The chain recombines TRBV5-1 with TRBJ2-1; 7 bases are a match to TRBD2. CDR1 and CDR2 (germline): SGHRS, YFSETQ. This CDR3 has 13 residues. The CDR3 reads CANSLAGDNEQFF. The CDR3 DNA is TGCGCCAACAGCTTGGCGGGAGACAATGAGCAGTTCTTC.

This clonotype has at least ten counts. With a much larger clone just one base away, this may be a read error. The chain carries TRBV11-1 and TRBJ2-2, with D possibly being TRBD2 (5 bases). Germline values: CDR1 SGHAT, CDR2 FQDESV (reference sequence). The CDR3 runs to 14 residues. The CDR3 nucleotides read TGTGACAGAAGCTATACTAGTGGCACAGGGGAGCTGTTTTTT. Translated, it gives CDRSYTSGTGELFF.

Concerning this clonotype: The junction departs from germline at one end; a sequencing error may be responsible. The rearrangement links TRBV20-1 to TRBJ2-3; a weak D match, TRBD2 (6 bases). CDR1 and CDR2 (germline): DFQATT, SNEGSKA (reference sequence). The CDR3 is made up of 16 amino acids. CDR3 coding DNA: TGCAGTGCTTCCCATTATTCCTGGAGGGAGGAAAATACGAAGTATTTT. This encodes CSASHYSWREENTKYF.

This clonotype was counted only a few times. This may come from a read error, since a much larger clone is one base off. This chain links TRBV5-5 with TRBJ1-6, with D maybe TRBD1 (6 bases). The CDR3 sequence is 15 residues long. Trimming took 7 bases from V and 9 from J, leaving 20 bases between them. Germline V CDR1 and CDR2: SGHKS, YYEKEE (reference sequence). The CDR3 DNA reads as TGTGCCAGCGGCCCTCCGGGGGGGCTAGTTTCACCCCTCCACTTT. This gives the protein CASGPPGGLVSPLHF.

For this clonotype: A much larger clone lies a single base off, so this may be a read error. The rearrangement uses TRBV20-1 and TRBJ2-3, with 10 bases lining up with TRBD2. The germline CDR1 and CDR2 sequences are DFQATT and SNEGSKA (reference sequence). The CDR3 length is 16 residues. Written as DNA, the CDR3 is TGCAATGCTAGAGGGACTAGCGTCCCCGGGTTAGATACGCAGTATTTT. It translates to CNARGTSVPGLDTQYF.

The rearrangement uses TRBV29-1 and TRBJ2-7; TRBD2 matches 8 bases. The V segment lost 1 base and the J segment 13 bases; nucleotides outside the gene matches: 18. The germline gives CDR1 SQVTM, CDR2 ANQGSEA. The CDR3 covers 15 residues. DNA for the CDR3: TGCAGCGTTGAAGGGGATTTTGGGACTAGTTACGAACACTACTTC. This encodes CSVEGDFGTSYEHYF.

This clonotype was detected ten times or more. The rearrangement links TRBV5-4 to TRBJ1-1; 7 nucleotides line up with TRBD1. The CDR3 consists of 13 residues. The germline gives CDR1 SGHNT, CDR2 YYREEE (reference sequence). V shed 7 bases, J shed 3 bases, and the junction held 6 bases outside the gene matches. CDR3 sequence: CASRGQRDTEAFF. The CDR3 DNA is TGTGCCAGCCGGGGACAGCGGGACACTGAAGCTTTCTTT.

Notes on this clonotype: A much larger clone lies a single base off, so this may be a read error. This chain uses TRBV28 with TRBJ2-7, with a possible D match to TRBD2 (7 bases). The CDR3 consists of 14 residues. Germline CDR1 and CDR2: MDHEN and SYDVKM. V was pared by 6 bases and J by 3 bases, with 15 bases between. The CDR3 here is CASRLGRGGYEQYF. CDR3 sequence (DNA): TGTGCCAGCAGGCTGGGTAGGGGGGGCTACGAGCAGTACTTC.

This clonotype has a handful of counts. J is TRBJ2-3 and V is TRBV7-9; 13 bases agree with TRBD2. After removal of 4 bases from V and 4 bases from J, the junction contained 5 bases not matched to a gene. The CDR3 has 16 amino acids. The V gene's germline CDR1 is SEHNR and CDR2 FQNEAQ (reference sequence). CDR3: CASSSGLAGSADTQYF. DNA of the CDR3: TGTGCCAGCAGCTCGGGACTAGCGGGGAGCGCAGATACGCAGTATTTT.

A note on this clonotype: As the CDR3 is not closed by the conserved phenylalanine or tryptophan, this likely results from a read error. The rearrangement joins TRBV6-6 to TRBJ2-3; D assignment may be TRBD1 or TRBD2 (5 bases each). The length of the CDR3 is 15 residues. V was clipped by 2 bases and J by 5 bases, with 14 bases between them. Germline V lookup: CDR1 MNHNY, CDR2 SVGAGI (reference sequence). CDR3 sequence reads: CASSYRDDQEDTQYL. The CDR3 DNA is TGTGCCAGCAGTTACCGGGACGATCAGGAAGATACGCAGTATTTA.

CDR3 in DNA: TGCAGTACCCCGAGACAAGCGCAGGAGTCCCTCCACTTT. This encodes CSTPRQAQESLHF. J is TRBJ1-6 and V is TRBV20-1; D is uncertain. This CDR3 is 13 amino acids long. Germline CDR1 DFQATT, CDR2 SNEGSKA (reference sequence). Trimming cost V 8 bases and J 14 bases, with 22 bases left between them.